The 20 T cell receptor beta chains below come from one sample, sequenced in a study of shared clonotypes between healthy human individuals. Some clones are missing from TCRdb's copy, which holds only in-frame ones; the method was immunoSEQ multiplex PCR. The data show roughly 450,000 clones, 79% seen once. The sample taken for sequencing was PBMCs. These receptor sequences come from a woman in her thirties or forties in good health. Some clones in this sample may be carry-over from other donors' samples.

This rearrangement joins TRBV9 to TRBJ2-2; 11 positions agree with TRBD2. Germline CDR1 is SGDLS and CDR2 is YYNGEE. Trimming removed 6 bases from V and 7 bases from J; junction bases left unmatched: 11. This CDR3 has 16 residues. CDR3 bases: TGTGCCAGCACCCAGACACTAGCGGGAGAATTCGGGGAGCTGTTTTTT. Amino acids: CASTQTLAGEFGELFF. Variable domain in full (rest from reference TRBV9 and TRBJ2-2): DSGVTQTPKHLITATGQRVTLRCSPRSGDLSVYWYQQSLDQGLQFLIQYYNGEERAKGNILERFSAQQFPDLHSELNLSSLELGDSALYFCASTQTLAGEFGELFFGEGSRLTVL.

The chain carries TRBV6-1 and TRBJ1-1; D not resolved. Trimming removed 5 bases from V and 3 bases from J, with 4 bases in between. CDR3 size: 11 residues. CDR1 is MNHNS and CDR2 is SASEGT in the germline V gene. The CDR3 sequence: CASSYYTEAFF. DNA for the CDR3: TGTGCCAGCAGTTATTACACTGAAGCTTTCTTT.

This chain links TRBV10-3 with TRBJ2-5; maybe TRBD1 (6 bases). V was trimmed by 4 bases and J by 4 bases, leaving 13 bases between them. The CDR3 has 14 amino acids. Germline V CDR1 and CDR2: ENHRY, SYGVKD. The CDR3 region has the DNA TGTGCCATCAGTGCTGGGCGCAGGGGAGAGACCCAGTACTTC. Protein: CAISAGRRGETQYF.

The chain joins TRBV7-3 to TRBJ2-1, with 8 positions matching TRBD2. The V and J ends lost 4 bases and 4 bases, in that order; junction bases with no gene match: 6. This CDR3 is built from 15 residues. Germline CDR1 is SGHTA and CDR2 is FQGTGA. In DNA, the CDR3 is TGTGCCAGCAGCTCCACTAGCGGAGCATACAATGAGCAGTTCTTC. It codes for CASSSTSGAYNEQFF.

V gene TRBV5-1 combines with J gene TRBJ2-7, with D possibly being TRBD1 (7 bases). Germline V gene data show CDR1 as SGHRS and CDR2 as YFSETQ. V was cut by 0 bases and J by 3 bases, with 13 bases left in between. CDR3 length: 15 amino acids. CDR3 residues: CASSLEGAGNYEQYF. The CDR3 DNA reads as TGCGCCAGCAGCTTGGAGGGGGCGGGAAACTACGAGCAGTACTTC.

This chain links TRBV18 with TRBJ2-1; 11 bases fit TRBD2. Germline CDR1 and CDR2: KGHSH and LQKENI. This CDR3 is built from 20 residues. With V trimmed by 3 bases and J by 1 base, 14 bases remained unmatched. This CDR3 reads CASSPLRLAGQGRSYNEQFF. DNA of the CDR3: TGTGCCAGCTCACCCCTAAGACTAGCGGGACAGGGAAGGTCCTACAATGAGCAGTTCTTC.

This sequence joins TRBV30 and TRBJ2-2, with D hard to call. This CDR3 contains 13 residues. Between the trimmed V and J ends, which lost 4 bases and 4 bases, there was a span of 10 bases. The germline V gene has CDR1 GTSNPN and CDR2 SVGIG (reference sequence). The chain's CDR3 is CAWTPSSTGELFF. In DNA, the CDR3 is TGTGCCTGGACACCCTCGAGCACCGGGGAGCTGTTTTTT.

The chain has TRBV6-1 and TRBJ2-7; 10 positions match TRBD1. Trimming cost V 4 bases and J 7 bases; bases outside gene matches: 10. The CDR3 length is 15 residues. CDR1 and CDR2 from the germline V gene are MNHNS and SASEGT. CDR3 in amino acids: CASSGSGTGVGEQYF. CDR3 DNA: TGTGCCAGCAGTGGTTCCGGGACAGGGGTTGGAGAGCAGTACTTC.

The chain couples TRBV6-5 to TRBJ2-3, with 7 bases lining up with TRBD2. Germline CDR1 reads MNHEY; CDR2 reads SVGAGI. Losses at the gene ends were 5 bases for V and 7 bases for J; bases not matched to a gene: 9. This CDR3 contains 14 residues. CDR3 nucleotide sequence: TGTGCCAGCAGTATAGGCGGGAGATTGAATACGCAGTATTTT. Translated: CASSIGGRLNTQYF.

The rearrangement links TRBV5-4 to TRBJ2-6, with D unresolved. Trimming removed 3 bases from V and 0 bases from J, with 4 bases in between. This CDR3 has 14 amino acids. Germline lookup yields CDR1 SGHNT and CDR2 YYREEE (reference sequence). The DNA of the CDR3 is TGTGCCAGCAGCTCGGACTCTGGGGCCAACGTCCTGACTTTC. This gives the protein CASSSDSGANVLTF.

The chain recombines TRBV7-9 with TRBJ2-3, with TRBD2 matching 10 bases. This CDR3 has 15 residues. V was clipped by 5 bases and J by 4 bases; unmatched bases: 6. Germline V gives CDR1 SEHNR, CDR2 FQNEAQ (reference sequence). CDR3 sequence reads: CASSQFLAGADTQYF. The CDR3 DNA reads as TGTGCCAGCAGCCAGTTCCTAGCGGGAGCAGATACGCAGTATTTT.

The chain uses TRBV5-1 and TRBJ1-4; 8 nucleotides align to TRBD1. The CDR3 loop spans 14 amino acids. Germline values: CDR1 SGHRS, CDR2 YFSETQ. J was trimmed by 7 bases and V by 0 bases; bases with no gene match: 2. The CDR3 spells CASSLAGQGEKLFF. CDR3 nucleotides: TGCGCCAGCAGCTTGGCAGGACAGGGTGAAAAACTGTTTTTT.

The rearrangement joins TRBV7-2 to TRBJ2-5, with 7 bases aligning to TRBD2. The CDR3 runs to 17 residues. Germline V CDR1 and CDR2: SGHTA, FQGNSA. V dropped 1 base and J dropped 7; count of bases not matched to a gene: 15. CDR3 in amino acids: CASSLEASGGAGRTQYF. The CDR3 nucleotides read TGTGCCAGCAGCTTAGAGGCTAGCGGAGGGGCGGGGAGGACCCAGTACTTC. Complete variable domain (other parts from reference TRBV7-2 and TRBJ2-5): GAGVSQSPSNKVTEKGKDVELRCDPISGHTALYWYRQSLGQGLEFLIYFQGNSAPDKSGLPSDRFSAERTGGSVSTLTIQRTQQEDSAVYLCASSLEASGGAGRTQYFGPGTRLLVL.

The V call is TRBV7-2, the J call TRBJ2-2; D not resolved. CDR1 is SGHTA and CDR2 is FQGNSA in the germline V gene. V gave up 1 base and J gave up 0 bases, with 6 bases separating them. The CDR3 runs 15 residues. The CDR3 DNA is TGTGCCAGCAGCTTAGGTCCAGCGAACACCGGGGAGCTGTTTTTT. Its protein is CASSLGPANTGELFF.

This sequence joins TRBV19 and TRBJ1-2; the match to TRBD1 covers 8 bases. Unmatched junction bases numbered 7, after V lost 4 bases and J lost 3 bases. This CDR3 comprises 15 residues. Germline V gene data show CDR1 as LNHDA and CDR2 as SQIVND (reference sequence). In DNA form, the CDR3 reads TGTGCCAGTAGTACAGGACAGGGACCCTACTATGGCTACACCTTC. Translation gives CASSTGQGPYYGYTF.

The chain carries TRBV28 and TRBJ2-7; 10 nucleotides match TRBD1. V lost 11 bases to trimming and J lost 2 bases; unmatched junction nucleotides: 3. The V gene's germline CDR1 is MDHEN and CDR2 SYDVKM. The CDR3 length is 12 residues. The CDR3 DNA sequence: TGTGCCTCGGGACAGGGGCCCTACGAGCAGTACTTC. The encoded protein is CASGQGPYEQYF.

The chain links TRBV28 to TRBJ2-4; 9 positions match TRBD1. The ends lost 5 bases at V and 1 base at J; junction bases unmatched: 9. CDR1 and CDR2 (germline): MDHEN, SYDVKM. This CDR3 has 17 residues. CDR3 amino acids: CASSENRGQKAKNIQYF. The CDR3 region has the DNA TGTGCCAGCAGTGAAAACAGGGGGCAGAAGGCCAAAAACATTCAGTACTTC.

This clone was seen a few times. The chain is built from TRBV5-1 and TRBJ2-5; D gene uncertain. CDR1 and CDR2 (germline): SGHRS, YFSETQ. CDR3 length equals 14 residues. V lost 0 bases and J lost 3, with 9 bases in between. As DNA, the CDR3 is TGCGCCAGCAGCTTGGAAACAGTTGAAGAGACCCAGTACTTC. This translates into CASSLETVEETQYF.

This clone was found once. This CDR3 is CASSPGTGVETQYF. The DNA of the CDR3 is TGTGCCAGCAGTCCCGGGACAGGGGTCGAGACCCAGTACTTC. The chain recombines TRBV6-6 with TRBJ2-5, with 10 bases lining up with TRBD1. V was clipped by 5 bases and J by 5 bases; unmatched bases: 5. Germline V gene lookup returns CDR1 MNHNY and CDR2 SVGAGI (reference sequence). This CDR3 is 14 amino acids long.

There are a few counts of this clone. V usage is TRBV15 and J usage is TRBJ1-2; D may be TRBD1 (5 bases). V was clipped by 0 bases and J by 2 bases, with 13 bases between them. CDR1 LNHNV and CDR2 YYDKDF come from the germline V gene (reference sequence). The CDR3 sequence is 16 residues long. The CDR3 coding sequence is TGTGCCACCAGCAGAGATGTTGAGGGACTCAACTATGGCTACACCTTC. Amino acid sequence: CATSRDVEGLNYGYTF.